This T cell receptor beta chain was found in a study of T cell responses to AZD1222 COVID-19 vaccine. General study points: White British ancestry dominated among donors, who included more females, and clonal diversity was possibly underestimated. Spike-specific TCRs gained breadth and depth after people received two AZD1222 doses. With dominance at 160-218 and 743-854, vaccine-associated CD4 TCRs spanned spike.

Assay used: immunoSEQ multiplex PCR; TCRdb lists only in-frame clones, some missing. The sample carries some 130,000 clones, approximately 92% recorded once. Details on this clone: Its specificity is not known.

The CDR3 is 13 residues long. From germline, CDR1 is MNHEY and CDR2 SVGAGI. V dropped 2 bases and J dropped 0 bases, with 5 bases sitting between them. V is TRBV6-5 and J is TRBJ2-7; D is unresolved. The clonotype was recovered from an adult who received the AZD1222 COVID-19 vaccine. Sequencing was performed on peripheral blood, taken 28 days after the second AZD1222 dose. Written as DNA, the CDR3 is TGTGCCAGCAGTTACAGGAGCTCCTACGAGCAGTACTTC. This codes for CASSYRSSYEQYF.